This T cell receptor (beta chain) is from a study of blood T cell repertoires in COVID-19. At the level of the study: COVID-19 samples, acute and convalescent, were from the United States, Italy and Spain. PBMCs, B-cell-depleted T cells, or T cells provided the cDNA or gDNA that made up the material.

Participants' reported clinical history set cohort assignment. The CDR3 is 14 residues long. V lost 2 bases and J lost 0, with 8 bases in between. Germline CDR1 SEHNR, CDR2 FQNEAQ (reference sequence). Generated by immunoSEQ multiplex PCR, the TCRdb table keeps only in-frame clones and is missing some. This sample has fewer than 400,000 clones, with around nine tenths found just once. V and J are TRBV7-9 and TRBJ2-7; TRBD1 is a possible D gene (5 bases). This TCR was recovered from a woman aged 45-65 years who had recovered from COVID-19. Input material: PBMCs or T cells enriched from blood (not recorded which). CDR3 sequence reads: CASSLLGPSYEQYF. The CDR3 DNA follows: TGTGCCAGCAGCTTACTGGGGCCCTCCTACGAGCAGTACTTC.